The 3 T cell receptor beta chains in this list originate from one sample, sequenced in a study of cytomegalovirus exposure and HLA in healthy donors. The PCR was carried out with 60 Vbeta primers and 13 Jbeta primers. Only in-frame clones appear in the TCRdb table, and some are missing; sequencing was by immunoSEQ multiplex PCR. The sample carries around 100,000 clones, about four fifths recorded once. Sequencing input: PBMCs. These receptors were collected from a female donor in good health and CMV-seropositive.

This clone was seen only a few times. The CDR3 region is CASSDAARYEQYF. DNA of the CDR3: TGTGCCAGCAGTGACGCGGCCCGCTACGAGCAGTACTTC. The gene calls are TRBV2 and TRBJ2-7; D is undetermined. Trimming left V 3 bases short and J 3 bases short, with 9 bases between. Per germline, CDR1 SNHLY and CDR2 FYNNEI. This CDR3 comprises 13 residues.

This chain links TRBV28 with TRBJ1-5; 9 positions match TRBD1. Germline CDR1 and CDR2: MDHEN and SYDVKM. The CDR3 runs 15 residues. Trimming cost V 6 bases and J 1 base; bases outside gene matches: 4. CDR3 amino acids: CASSPGQGSNQPQHF. CDR3 in DNA: TGTGCCAGCAGCCCAGGACAGGGGAGCAATCAGCCCCAGCATTTT.

The rearrangement uses TRBV6-5 and TRBJ1-5; 9 bases are a match to TRBD1. Germline V gene sequence: CDR1 MNHEY, CDR2 SVGAGI. Trimming took 7 bases from V and 4 from J; bases not matched to a gene: 5. The CDR3 loop spans 14 amino acids. CDR3 in amino acids: CASKPGQGNQPQHF. The CDR3 DNA reads as TGTGCCAGCAAACCAGGACAGGGGAATCAGCCCCAGCATTTT.